This T cell receptor (beta chain) was retrieved from a study of T cells after yellow fever vaccination. Study-wide findings and caveats: A weaker but faster secondary response was observed, peaking on day 5 versus 15.

V was clipped by 0 bases and J by 8 bases, with 22 bases between them. The CDR3 has 18 residues. Germline V CDR1 and CDR2: SGHVS, FNYEAQ. This clonotype was picked up a small number of times. Its specificity is not known. TCRdb recomputed calls from the 5' RACE reads with MiXCR, one row per CDR3 protein. The table lists around 530,000 distinct CDR3 sequences, around 17% of them singletons. This material consisted of PBMCs, taken about 5 days after the first yellow fever vaccination. The chain employs TRBV7-6 and TRBJ1-4; D might be TRBD1 (6 bases). This receptor was taken from a man aged 18 to 35 who received the YFV17D yellow fever vaccine. CDR3 region: CASSLANTGAGVSEKLFF. The CDR3 DNA reads TGTGCCAGCAGCTTAGCCAATACGGGGGCAGGGGTGTCCGAAAAACTGTTTTTT.